Detailed here is one T cell receptor (beta chain). Its recognized antigen is unknown. It has no much larger one-base neighbor in the sample; base qualities were not kept. For CDR1 and CDR2, the germline V gene lists LGHNA and YNFKEQ. From its cysteine to its phenylalanine, the CDR3 spans 17 amino acids. Of the read, only the CDR3 DNA is kept; its 51 bases are in frame from base 1. Unmatched junction bases come to 6, with V trimmed by 1 base and J by 2 bases. The donors were healthy, HIV-negative adults who had no recently reported acute infections or vaccinations. Every donor was a Caucasian adult residing in Nashville, Tennessee, USA. CD4+ T cells were enriched through magnetic negative selection, after which naive cells were positively selected on CD45RA and the remaining negative fraction served as the memory subset. After blood collection by leukapheresis, PBMCs were isolated using Ficoll-Histopaque density gradient centrifugation and then cryopreserved in the vapor phase of liquid nitrogen. Analytical flow cytometry was used to check the purity and quantity of every magnetically sorted T cell population. Each sorted fraction had its genomic DNA isolated and then quantified by UV absorbance on a Nanodrop 2000c.

Using the deep immunoSEQ assay, TCR CDR3 regions were amplified from genomic DNA by multiplex PCR. Extracted genomic DNA from each cell subset was spread evenly across all wells of several immunoSEQ 96-well plates, with each plate serving as a replicate. For sorted subsets, each replicate PCR was loaded with about 200 ng genomic DNA, equivalent to 32,000 or so T cell genomes. Purified libraries were quantified with a Qubit 3.0 fluorometer, sized on a Bioanalyzer 2100, and re-quantified with the KAPA Library Quantification kit. Every immunoSEQ 96-well plate was sequenced on a separate single-read 150-cycle Illumina NextSeq 550 flow cell. The authors' analysis ran thus. The immunoSEQ output contained only junctional sequences without quality scores, so filtering could not match that applied to full-length reads. Sequences were annotated with PyIR, a Python wrapper for IgBLAST v1.9, and V/J genes and CDR3 were assigned using IMGT germline references. Reads were filtered out if the reads had weak V/J assignments (E-value above 1e-6), no CDR3, stop codons, out-of-frame junctions, or ambiguous translated residues. V3J clonotypes were defined by identical inferred V gene, J gene, and CDR3 amino acid sequence. Percentage overlap between repertoires was calculated by dividing the number of shared unique clonotypes by the size of the smaller repertoire. Repertoire richness was assessed with RTK rarefaction, the Chao1 estimator, and Recon v2.1 estimates of unobserved clonotypes. For all TCRbeta clonotypes obtained by the gDNA method from a few donors, generation probabilities were computed with OLGA. TCRdb's version of the immuneACCESS table is confined to in-frame rearrangements and falls short of the full clone set. An unresolved V gene accounts for under half of the shortfall where checked; the remainder is of unknown origin. D and trimming come from the DNA, and the V and J calls and clone size come from that table. The sample profile shows about 520,000 clones; roughly 95% of them were found once. The top ten clones comprise approximately 0.06% of the sample.

This sample is part of a study of shared clonotypes between healthy human individuals (dated by TCRdb to 2019 to 2021). Regarding the complete study: The cohort comprised a couple of women and a few men aged 18 to 49 years. For each donor, three plates each were used for CD4 naive and CD4 memory, two plates were used for CD8 naive, and one plate was used for CD8 memory. The study deeply sequenced blood TCR repertoires of roughly five healthy adults to estimate repertoire size and the extent of clonotype sharing between individuals. To increase sequencing depth and limit assay-specific biases, TCR repertoire library preparation and sequencing were carried out by different laboratories using diverse techniques. Leukapheresis yielded between about 0.85 and 10 billion PBMCs per donor. Broader findings and caveats from the paper: Sampling was limited to blood, and TCR repertoires in tissue likely differ from TCR repertoires in blood. Compared with non-shared clonotypes, clonotypes shared by all four sorted-subset donors had higher generation probabilities. The genetic and exposure-history diversity represented was limited by the small number of donors. Rarefaction of sorted-subset datasets indicated incomplete sequencing despite the large sequencing depth. Sharing across a handful of donors was observed for approximately 4.6% of naive CD4, 3% to 3.5% of naive CD8, about 2.5% of memory CD4, and around 0.4% of memory CD8 clonotypes. Pairwise subsampling indicated that sequencing depth was expected to affect the degree of clonotype sharing among donors. Naive subsets generally had larger estimated clonotype richness than memory subsets.

This receptor was taken from a woman aged 25 to 39 in good health. The sequenced sample consisted of naive CD4+ T cells sorted from blood. Read against the paper, the sample's cell subset or site label means: CD45RA+ positively selected. Recombination linked TRBV4-2 to TRBJ2-7; a stretch of 12 junction bases matches TRBD2. The CDR3: CASSQGLTSGSAYEQYF. The DNA sequence follows: TGTGCCAGCAGCCAAGGATTGACTAGCGGGAGTGCCTACGAGCAGTACTTC.